This TCR beta chain comes out of a study of shared clonotypes between healthy human individuals. Study results and limitations: What naive subsets generally showed was a larger estimated richness than memory subsets showed.

Repertoires were generated with immunoSEQ multiplex PCR, while TCRdb's copy carries only in-frame clones and drops some. The sample includes about 1 million clones, about 80% of them seen just once. With 4 bases clipped from V and 7 bases from J, the junction kept 12 bases outside the gene matches. Germline V gives CDR1 SGHRS, CDR2 YFSETQ. CDR3 length equals 16 residues. As concerns this clone: The target antigen is unknown.

Into CD45RA+ naive and CD45RA-negative memory subsets, the CD4+ cells were split. The receptor was isolated from a man aged 18-30 years in good health. The chain recombines TRBV5-1 with TRBJ2-2; 8 bases line up with TRBD1. The material sequenced was memory CD4+ T cells sorted from blood. Subset of the sample: CD45RA-negative fraction. CDR3 sequence (DNA): TGCGCCAGCAGCCTCAGTTTTCAGGGGGCCGGCGGGGAGCTGTTTTTT. Translating gives CASSLSFQGAGGELFF. Based on the CDR3 plus reference TRBV5-1 and TRBJ2-2, the full variable domain is KAGVTQTPRYLIKTRGQQVTLSCSPISGHRSVSWYQQTPGQGLQFLFEYFSETQRNKGNFPGRFSGRQFSNSRSEMNVSTLELGDSALYLCASSLSFQGAGGELFFGEGSRLTVL.